This TCR beta chain was identified during a study of CD8+ T cells in alopecia areata. Only one count was recorded for this clone. Its antigen is still unknown. Described treatment: oral pan-JAK inhibitor, 5-10 mg twice daily. PBMCs served as the source from which CD4+ and CD8+ T cells were sorted. Sequencing relied on a cDNA template that was reverse transcribed from extracted RNA. Here immunoSEQ multiplex PCR was the method, and the copy in TCRdb shows in-frame clones only, minus some. The sample has 200,000 to 250,000 clones; just over 65% are singletons. The ends lost 4 bases at V and 5 bases at J; junction bases unmatched: 10. The CDR3 runs to 16 residues. The V gene's germline CDR1 is SQVTM and CDR2 ANQGSEA. General study results and limits: Relative to normal scalp, lesional scalp, especially alopecia totalis/universalis, showed higher clonality.

The source material was CD4+ T cells sorted from blood, sampled at week 44, from a patient treated with tofacitinib. This TCR was sampled from a human donor with alopecia areata. The V gene is TRBV29-1, the J gene TRBJ2-5; 13 positions match TRBD2. CDR3 in DNA: TGCAGCGTTGCCCTACTAGCGGGGGGGCCCGAGGAGACCCAGTACTTC. It is translated as CSVALLAGGPEETQYF.